The 29 T cell receptor beta chains below were found in one sample sequenced in a study of T cell repertoires in ileal Crohn's disease. Measured with immunoSEQ multiplex PCR; TCRdb has only the in-frame clones, and not every one. The sample comprises 5,000 to 7,000 clones, approximately 86% of which are singletons, and 9.7% rests with the top ten. Sequencing used ileal tissue. All receptors derive from an adult with Crohn's disease.

V is TRBV7-2 and J is TRBJ1-2; 8 bases are a match to TRBD1. V was pared by 4 bases and J by 3 bases, with 7 bases of the junction left unmatched. Germline CDR1 is SGHTA and CDR2 is FQGNSA. The CDR3 runs 15 residues. CDR3: CASSYADRGHYGYTF. CDR3 coding DNA: TGTGCCAGCAGCTACGCTGACAGGGGCCACTATGGCTACACCTTC.

The chain recombines TRBV9 with TRBJ2-3; 15 bases agree with TRBD2. Germline CDR1 SGDLS, CDR2 YYNGEE. V dropped 4 bases and J dropped 2; count of bases not matched to a gene: 8. The CDR3 is 18 residues long. CDR3 in DNA: TGTGCCAGCAGCTCCCCCTGGACTAGCGGGGGGGACACAGATACGCAGTATTTT. It specifies CASSSPWTSGGDTDTQYF.

This chain connects TRBV5-4 to TRBJ2-5; D possibly corresponds to TRBD1 (7 bases). The germline V and J ends were trimmed by 1 base and 3 bases, with 22 bases remaining between them. This CDR3 region has 18 residues. The germline V gene has CDR1 SGHNT and CDR2 YYREEE (reference sequence). CDR3 in DNA: TGTGCCAGCAGCTTGCCCGACGGGCAGGGGGGCCTCAAAGAGACCCAGTACTTC. Encoded protein: CASSLPDGQGGLKETQYF.

This chain uses TRBV5-1 with TRBJ1-2; 7 nucleotides line up with TRBD1. The trim removed 4 bases at V and 2 bases at J, leaving 8 bases unmatched. The germline V gene has CDR1 SGHRS and CDR2 YFSETQ. This CDR3 has 15 amino acids. The CDR3 is CASSKETGLNYGYTF. CDR3 DNA: TGCGCCAGCAGCAAGGAGACAGGGTTAAACTATGGCTACACCTTC.

This chain links TRBV6-5 with TRBJ2-3, with D perhaps matching TRBD1 (6 bases). The germline V and J ends were trimmed by 0 bases and 2 bases, with 12 bases remaining between them. The germline gives CDR1 MNHEY, CDR2 SVGAGI. The CDR3 spans 16 residues. CDR3 sequence: CASSYSTGLHTDTQYF. The CDR3 bases are TGTGCCAGCAGTTACTCGACAGGATTACACACAGATACGCAGTATTTT.

This clone was seen once. The CDR3 here is CASSPHGTGGYGYTF. CDR3 in DNA: TGTGCCAGCAGCCCCCACGGGACGGGAGGCTATGGCTACACCTTC. The rearrangement uses TRBV7-6 and TRBJ1-2; TRBD1 is a possible D gene (5 bases). This CDR3 spans 15 amino acids. Trimming took off 5 bases at V and 4 bases at J, with 17 bases between the two ends. Germline V gives CDR1 SGHVS, CDR2 FNYEAQ.

The CDR3 spells CAWSDKTGGSQPQHF. As DNA, the CDR3 is TGTGCCTGGAGCGATAAAACAGGGGGCTCTCAGCCCCAGCATTTT. The chain links TRBV30 to TRBJ1-5; 9 bases agree with TRBD1. The CDR3 is 15 residues long. CDR1 GTSNPN and CDR2 SVGIG come from the germline V gene (reference sequence). The J segment lost 6 bases and the V segment lost 3 bases, leaving 9 bases of the junction unmatched.

The chain joins TRBV5-6 to TRBJ1-3; perhaps TRBD1 as D (5 bases). Trimming stripped 4 bases from V and 3 bases from J, with 11 bases between. The germline CDR1 and CDR2 sequences are SGHDT and YYEEEE. The CDR3 spans 14 residues. The CDR3 sequence: CASSPGLDGNTIYF. The CDR3, as DNA: TGTGCCAGCAGCCCAGGGTTAGATGGAAACACCATATATTTT. Full variable domain (remainder filled in from reference TRBV5-6 and TRBJ1-3): DAGVTQSPTHLIKTRGQQVTLRCSPKSGHDTVSWYQQALGQGPQFIFQYYEEEERQRGNFPDRFSGHQFPNYSSELNVNALLLGDSALYLCASSPGLDGNTIYFGEGSWLTVV.

The rearrangement links TRBV7-2 to TRBJ1-1; D gene unclear. The CDR3 loop spans 13 amino acids. Germline loops: CDR1 SGHTA, CDR2 FQGNSA. V was shortened by 11 bases and J by 0 bases, with 13 bases between the two germline ends. This chain's CDR3 is CAVEGIMNTEAFF. In DNA form, the CDR3 reads TGTGCCGTCGAGGGTATCATGAACACTGAAGCTTTCTTT. The full variable domain, with the rest looked up from reference TRBV7-2 and TRBJ1-1, is GAGVSQSPSNKVTEKGKDVELRCDPISGHTALYWYRQSLGQGLEFLIYFQGNSAPDKSGLPSDRFSAERTGGSVSTLTIQRTQQEDSAVYLCAVEGIMNTEAFFGQGTRLTVV.

This chain connects TRBV5-1 to TRBJ2-3; perhaps TRBD2 as D (7 bases). V was pared by 5 bases and J by 1 base, with 14 bases between. CDR1 is SGHRS, CDR2 YFSETQ, per germline. CDR3 length equals 15 residues. The CDR3 reads CASRLSGGGTDTQYF. In nucleotides, the CDR3 is TGCGCCAGCAGACTATCGGGGGGCGGCACAGATACGCAGTATTTT.

The rearrangement uses TRBV6-4 and TRBJ2-3, with TRBD2 matching over 9 bases. CDR3 length: 14 residues. The V gene end was trimmed by 5 bases and the J gene end by 1 base; junction bases not matched to a gene: 1. The germline V gene has CDR1 MRHNA and CDR2 SNTAGT. The CDR3 protein is CASSLAGGTDTQYF. CDR3 bases: TGTGCCAGCAGTTTAGCGGGGGGCACAGATACGCAGTATTTT.

The chain links TRBV18 to TRBJ1-3; TRBD1 matches 10 bases. This CDR3 has 17 residues. V lost 0 bases to trimming and J lost 2 bases; unmatched junction nucleotides: 4. The V gene's germline CDR1 is KGHSH and CDR2 LQKENI. The CDR3 region has the DNA TGTGCCAGCTCACCACCGGTAGGGACAGGGGCTGGAAACACCATATATTTT. This encodes CASSPPVGTGAGNTIYF.

The gene calls are TRBV6-1 and TRBJ1-2; tentatively, D is TRBD1 (6 bases). Trimming took 0 bases from V and 5 from J, leaving 13 bases between them. Germline CDR1 is MNHNS and CDR2 is SASEGT. The length of the CDR3 is 15 residues. The CDR3: CASSEAPGGFYGYTF. For the CDR3, the DNA is TGTGCCAGCAGTGAAGCCCCTGGGGGCTTTTATGGCTACACCTTC.

This chain connects TRBV10-1 to TRBJ1-1; D unclear. Trimming took 8 bases from V and 1 from J, leaving 11 bases between them. Germline CDR1 is WNHNN and CDR2 is SYGVQD (reference sequence). This CDR3 spans 13 amino acids. The CDR3 protein is CASARNENTEAFF. The CDR3 nucleotides read TGCGCCAGCGCCAGGAACGAGAACACTGAAGCTTTCTTT.

The J gene is TRBJ2-5, the V gene TRBV4-2, with D unresolved. The CDR3 spans 13 residues. Germline CDR1 and CDR2: LGHNA and YNFKEQ. V lost 0 bases to trimming and J lost 5 bases, with 7 bases between them. The CDR3 here is CASSQDRSETQYF. The CDR3 nucleotides read TGTGCCAGCAGCCAAGATAGAAGTGAGACCCAGTACTTC.

The chain has TRBV27 and TRBJ2-2, with D uncertain. Germline CDR1 and CDR2: MNHEY and SMNVEV (reference sequence). V was cut by 1 base and J by 0 bases, with 6 bases left in between. CDR3 length: 15 residues. This chain's CDR3 is CASSLYPANTGELFF. In DNA, the CDR3 is TGTGCCAGCAGTTTATACCCAGCGAACACCGGGGAGCTGTTTTTT.

The gene calls are TRBV11-3 and TRBJ2-2; possible D gene TRBD2, 6 bases. Trimming left V 5 bases short and J 1 base short, with 17 bases between. CDR1 and CDR2 from the germline V gene are SGHNT and YENEEA. This CDR3 comprises 17 residues. The DNA of the CDR3 is TGTGCCAGCAGCCAAGGGTTGGGGACTCAGAACACCGGGGAGCTGTTTTTT. Translated: CASSQGLGTQNTGELFF.

This sequence joins TRBV14 and TRBJ1-5; D possibly corresponds to TRBD1 (6 bases). Germline-derived CDR1 and CDR2 are SGHDN and FVKESK. V lost 4 bases and J 7 bases, leaving 14 bases between the germline ends. The CDR3 has 14 residues. CDR3 region: CASSPRQVRQPQHF. The CDR3 nucleotides are TGTGCCAGCAGCCCCCGACAGGTCAGACAGCCCCAGCATTTT.

The chain is built from TRBV4-1 and TRBJ1-3, with D unclear. Germline values: CDR1 MGHRA, CDR2 YSYEKL. The V end was cut by 4 bases, the J end by 0 bases, with 10 bases between. This CDR3 has 15 residues. CDR3 in amino acids: CASSPPSSSGNTIYF. In DNA, the CDR3 is TGCGCCAGCAGCCCCCCCAGTTCCTCTGGAAACACCATATATTTT.

This clone was seen once. This rearrangement joins TRBV18 to TRBJ2-3; 7 nucleotides agree with TRBD2. Germline V gene data show CDR1 as KGHSH and CDR2 as LQKENI. The CDR3 is made up of 16 amino acids. V shed 6 bases, J shed 0 bases, and the junction held 9 bases outside the gene matches. The DNA of the CDR3 is TGTGCCAGCTCCCCAGCTCTAGCGGCCAGCACAGATACGCAGTATTTT. Amino acid sequence: CASSPALAASTDTQYF.

This chain joins TRBV30 and TRBJ2-1, with 8 bases that match TRBD2. The CDR3 runs 13 residues. Germline V gene lookup returns CDR1 GTSNPN and CDR2 SVGIG (reference sequence). With 5 bases clipped from V and 6 bases from J, the junction kept 6 bases outside the gene matches. The DNA for the CDR3 is TGTGCCTGGTCCGCGGGGGGAGGCAATGAGCAGTTCTTC. Protein sequence: CAWSAGGGNEQFF.

The chain has TRBV28 and TRBJ2-7; 9 positions match TRBD2. Germline V gives CDR1 MDHEN, CDR2 SYDVKM. The J segment lost 3 bases and the V segment lost 2 bases, leaving 2 bases of the junction unmatched. The CDR3 totals 14 residues. CDR3 protein: CASSLAGGVYEQYF. For the CDR3, the DNA is TGTGCCAGCAGTTTAGCGGGGGGGGTCTACGAGCAGTACTTC.

This clone showed up just once. The chain uses TRBV6-5 and TRBJ1-1, with 9 bases lining up with TRBD1. Germline CDR1 and CDR2: MNHEY and SVGAGI. The CDR3 sequence is 15 residues long. V shed 6 bases and J 4 bases; nucleotides not matched to a gene: 9. CDR3 sequence (DNA): TGTGCCAGCAGCAACTCCGGGACAGGGATCACTGAAGCTTTCTTT. It yields the protein CASSNSGTGITEAFF.

V usage is TRBV28 and J usage is TRBJ2-1; maybe TRBD1 (5 bases). CDR1 and CDR2 (germline): MDHEN, SYDVKM. V dropped 3 bases and J dropped 8 bases, with 5 bases sitting between them. CDR3 length: 11 amino acids. In nucleotides, the CDR3 is TGTGCCAGCAGTTTCAGGGATGAGCAGTTCTTC. Protein sequence: CASSFRDEQFF.

This chain links TRBV10-3 with TRBJ1-1, with a weak D call TRBD1 (6 bases). The germline gives CDR1 ENHRY, CDR2 SYGVKD. The CDR3 is 13 residues long. V lost 8 bases and J 1 base, leaving 11 bases between the germline ends. The CDR3 reads CAIGTGKNTEAFF. Here the CDR3 DNA reads TGTGCCATCGGTACAGGGAAGAACACTGAAGCTTTCTTT.

The chain carries TRBV6-5 and TRBJ1-1; TRBD1 matches 8 bases. This CDR3 has 15 residues. CDR1 MNHEY and CDR2 SVGAGI come from the germline V gene. After removal of 6 bases from V and 2 bases from J, the junction contained 8 bases not matched to a gene. As DNA, the CDR3 is TGTGCCAGCAGGATATCAGGGGGCGGTAACACTGAAGCTTTCTTT. This translates into CASRISGGGNTEAFF.

V usage is TRBV6-1 and J usage is TRBJ2-7, with no clear D. This CDR3 is 14 amino acids long. The germline gives CDR1 MNHNS, CDR2 SASEGT. V lost 4 bases to trimming and J lost 3 bases, with 13 bases between them. The CDR3 DNA follows: TGTGCCAGCAGTGGAGACAAGGTATTCTACGAGCAGTACTTC. This gives the protein CASSGDKVFYEQYF.

V and J are TRBV5-4 and TRBJ2-5; 14 nucleotides agree with TRBD2. V was clipped by 0 bases and J by 5 bases; unmatched bases: 3. The CDR3 has 16 residues. CDR1 is SGHNT, CDR2 YYREEE, per germline (reference sequence). CDR3 loop: CASSLEGLAGVETQYF. CDR3 DNA: TGTGCCAGCAGCTTGGAGGGACTAGCGGGGGTTGAGACCCAGTACTTC.

This clone was recorded a few times. The V gene is TRBV14, the J gene TRBJ2-7; TRBD1 aligns across 9 bases. Germline V gene lookup returns CDR1 SGHDN and CDR2 FVKESK. This CDR3 is built from 13 residues. The V and J ends lost 4 bases and 6 bases, in that order; junction bases with no gene match: 4. CDR3 residues: CASSLTGGSEQYF. The CDR3 nucleotides read TGTGCCAGCAGCCTGACAGGGGGATCCGAGCAGTACTTC.